The entry below gives a single T cell receptor (beta chain) sequence along with its context. Antigen unknown. The data were obtained in a study of shared clonotypes between healthy human individuals. TCRdb's table, derived via immunoSEQ multiplex PCR, lists solely in-frame clones and lacks some. The sample has around 600,000 clones, about 98% seen once; the top ten hold approximately 0.3%. V was pared by 7 bases and J by 8 bases, with 14 bases between. The CDR3 is 13 amino acids. The germline V gene encodes CDR1 MNHEY and CDR2 SMNVEV (reference sequence). Cells designated naive CD8 were CD45RO-negative and were positively selected for CCR7, with terminally differentiated effector memory CD45RA+ cells excluded. Caucasian adults residing in Nashville, Tennessee made up all the donors. Study-wide points: In this cohort, only blood was sampled, and tissue repertoires likely differ.

The chain links TRBV27 to TRBJ1-4; D is ambiguous. Sequenced material: naive CD8+ T cells sorted from blood. The TCR was taken from a man aged 30 to 39 in good health. This CDR3 is CASTSGLAEKLFF. The CDR3, as DNA: TGTGCCAGCACTTCAGGTCTCGCCGAAAAACTGTTTTTT.